These 6 T cell receptor beta chains share one sample of origin, sequenced in a study of blood T cell repertoires in COVID-19. Repertoires were generated with immunoSEQ multiplex PCR, while TCRdb's copy carries only in-frame clones and drops some. The sample shows approximately 89,000 clones, about 81% of them seen only once. Sequenced input: peripheral blood. The receptors originated from a human donor in a cohort sampled during active COVID-19.

This clone was seen just once. The rearrangement uses TRBV19 and TRBJ1-1; a possible D gene is TRBD1 (6 bases). Germline V lookup: CDR1 LNHDA, CDR2 SQIVND (reference sequence). The CDR3 loop spans 16 amino acids. V was clipped by 9 bases and J by 1 base, with 21 bases between them. CDR3 in amino acids: CASTMGAGWGNTEAFF. Written as DNA, the CDR3 is TGTGCCAGCACCATGGGGGCAGGATGGGGGAACACTGAAGCTTTCTTT.

J is TRBJ2-7 and V is TRBV6-5; 9 bases match TRBD1. CDR1 is MNHEY and CDR2 is SVGAGI in the germline V gene. Germline trimming cut 4 bases from V and 7 bases from J; bases unmatched to any gene: 11. The CDR3 extends over 15 amino acids. The CDR3 loop reads CASSSTGTGLGEQYF. The DNA of the CDR3 is TGTGCCAGCAGTTCGACCGGGACAGGGCTAGGGGAGCAGTACTTC.

V usage is TRBV29-1 and J usage is TRBJ2-7; TRBD1 aligns across 9 bases. Losses at the gene ends were 7 bases for V and 1 base for J; bases not matched to a gene: 2. CDR3 length equals 12 residues. Per germline, CDR1 SQVTM and CDR2 ANQGSEA. The CDR3 region is CSAGQGSYEQYF. The CDR3, as DNA: TGCAGCGCAGGACAGGGGTCCTACGAGCAGTACTTC.

The chain is built from TRBV30 and TRBJ2-3; 13 bases align to TRBD2. Germline V gives CDR1 GTSNPN, CDR2 SVGIG (reference sequence). J lost 2 bases, V lost 5 bases, and 7 bases had no gene match. The CDR3 runs to 16 residues. The CDR3 DNA reads TGTGCCTGGGCCCGGGGACTAGCGGGGTCCACAGATACGCAGTATTTT. It yields the protein CAWARGLAGSTDTQYF.

The chain is built from TRBV5-1 and TRBJ2-5, with D unclear. V lost 4 bases and J lost 2, with 9 bases in between. The germline V gene encodes CDR1 SGHRS and CDR2 YFSETQ. This CDR3 contains 13 residues. CDR3 in amino acids: CASSPRSQETQYF. The CDR3 DNA sequence: TGCGCCAGCAGCCCCAGGTCACAAGAGACCCAGTACTTC.

In this sample, this clone turned up a few times. The V and J genes are TRBV5-4 and TRBJ2-3; 7 bases align to TRBD1. V gave up 3 bases and J gave up 0 bases; unmatched junction bases: 7. The germline V gene encodes CDR1 SGHNT and CDR2 YYREEE (reference sequence). CDR3 length: 16 residues. The CDR3 sequence is CASSSYRGRSTDTQYF. CDR3 coding DNA: TGTGCCAGCAGCTCTTACAGGGGTCGTAGCACAGATACGCAGTATTTT.